This T cell receptor (beta chain) was sequenced in a study of blood T cell repertoires in COVID-19. Original processing notes: Using reference gene primer amplification, nucleated cell counts were estimated. TCRdb's copy holds only in-frame clones and misses some; the assay was immunoSEQ multiplex PCR. For V, J and clone size, that table is used; D and trimming come from the DNA. The data hold 150,000 to 200,000 clones, with roughly four fifths observed a single time. Germline V gives CDR1 SQVTM, CDR2 ANQGSEA. The CDR3 extends over 15 amino acids. Trimming pared 6 bases from V and 0 bases from J, leaving 18 bases between. The study counted Cohort 3 donors as recovered given two negative PCRs, clearance, or symptom resolution.

The chain employs TRBV29-1 and TRBJ2-7; tentatively, D is TRBD1 (5 bases). The sample was PBMCs or T cells enriched from blood (not recorded which). The receptor's source is a man in his fifties or sixties who had recovered from COVID-19. CDR3 bases: TGCAGCGTCGCGACCCCAGGGTCTTACTCCTACGAGCAGTACTTC. Its translation: CSVATPGSYSYEQYF.